The clone carrying this T cell receptor beta chain came up a few times. Its antigen is not identified. This CDR3 is 13 amino acids long. The germline gives CDR1 MNHNY, CDR2 SVGAGI (reference sequence). Trimming took off 7 bases at V and 10 bases at J, with 19 bases between the two ends. This sample is part of a study of cytomegalovirus exposure and HLA in healthy donors. Study findings and constraints: As a later analysis showed, a missense DCLRE1C variant was linked to trimming of TCR beta V- and J-genes. The dataset shows that most TCR sequences were rare, while some public TCRs occurred in many donors. The study designated 150 or so TCR beta chains cytomegalovirus-associated. Reportedly, a later analysis found an Asian-associated ancestry cluster had fewer N-insertions than the approximately 700-donor mean.

The PCR made use of 60 Vbeta and 13 Jbeta primers. Sequencing used immunoSEQ multiplex PCR; TCRdb keeps in-frame clones, though not all of them. The sample comprises 95,000 to 150,000 clones, roughly 66% of which are singletons, and less than 2% rests with the top ten. The chain employs TRBV6-6 and TRBJ1-1; D might be TRBD1 (6 bases). The sequence was collected from a man between 18 and 35 years old in good health and CMV-seronegative. The sequenced sample was PBMCs. The CDR3 bases are TGTGCCAGCATTTCCCCCAAGGGGGAGGGAGCTTTCTTT. Residues: CASISPKGEGAFF.